This TCR beta chain was captured by sequencing in a study of T cells expressing NK-cell markers. This CDR3 spans 15 amino acids. Germline V gives CDR1 SGHNT, CDR2 YENEEA. TCRdb re-called the 5' RACE reads; one entry per CDR3 protein, DNA not given. Found here are approximately 150,000 distinct CDR3 sequences; the top ten clones hold approximately 17%. This chain links TRBV11-3 with TRBJ2-1; the D call from TCRdb, TRBD1, cannot be confirmed without DNA. The sequenced material came from blood T cells: a sorted CD56 or NKG2C T cell subset, CD4+ or CD8+ T cells, or bulk PBMC T cells (not recorded which). This TCR derives from a woman between 18 and 70 years old in good health. The CDR3 sequence is CASSLVRGQDNEQFF.